This TCR beta chain derives from a study of blood T cells in healthy people across ages. Germline lookup yields CDR1 SGHDN and CDR2 FVKESK. The V and J ends lost 2 bases and 0 bases respectively, with 20 bases between them. CDR3 length equals 19 residues. No fewer than 5 micrograms of total RNA were isolated from every sample. Next came a second PCR, run for roughly 6 to 11 cycles, which used a sample-barcoded 5' primer along with a J-beta primer mix. MiXCR, run by TCRdb on the 5' RACE reads, gives a single entry per CDR3 protein. The table includes approximately 1,000,000 distinct CDR3 sequences, around two fifths detected once.

The source material was blood. This chain joins TRBV14 and TRBJ2-1; no firm D call. This sequence originates from a man in his late teens or twenties in good health. CDR3 DNA: TGTGCCAGCAGCCAAACGACCCAAGCCCGATTTCGCTCCTACAATGAGCAGTTCTTC. Protein: CASSQTTQARFRSYNEQFF.